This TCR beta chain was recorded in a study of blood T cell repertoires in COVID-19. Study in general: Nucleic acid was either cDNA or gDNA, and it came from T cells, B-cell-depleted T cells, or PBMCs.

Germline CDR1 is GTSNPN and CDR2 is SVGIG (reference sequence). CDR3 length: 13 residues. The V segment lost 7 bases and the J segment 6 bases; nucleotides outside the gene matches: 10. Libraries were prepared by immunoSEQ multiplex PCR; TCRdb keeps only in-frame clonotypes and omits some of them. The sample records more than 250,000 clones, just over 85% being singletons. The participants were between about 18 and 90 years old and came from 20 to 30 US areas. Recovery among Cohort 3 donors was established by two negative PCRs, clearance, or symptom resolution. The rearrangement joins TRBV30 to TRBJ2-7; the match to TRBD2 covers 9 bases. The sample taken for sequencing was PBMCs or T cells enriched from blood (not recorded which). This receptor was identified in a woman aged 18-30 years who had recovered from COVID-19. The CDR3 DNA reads TGTGCCTCCTCAAAACAAGCGGGAGGCGAGCAGTACTTC. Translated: CASSKQAGGEQYF.